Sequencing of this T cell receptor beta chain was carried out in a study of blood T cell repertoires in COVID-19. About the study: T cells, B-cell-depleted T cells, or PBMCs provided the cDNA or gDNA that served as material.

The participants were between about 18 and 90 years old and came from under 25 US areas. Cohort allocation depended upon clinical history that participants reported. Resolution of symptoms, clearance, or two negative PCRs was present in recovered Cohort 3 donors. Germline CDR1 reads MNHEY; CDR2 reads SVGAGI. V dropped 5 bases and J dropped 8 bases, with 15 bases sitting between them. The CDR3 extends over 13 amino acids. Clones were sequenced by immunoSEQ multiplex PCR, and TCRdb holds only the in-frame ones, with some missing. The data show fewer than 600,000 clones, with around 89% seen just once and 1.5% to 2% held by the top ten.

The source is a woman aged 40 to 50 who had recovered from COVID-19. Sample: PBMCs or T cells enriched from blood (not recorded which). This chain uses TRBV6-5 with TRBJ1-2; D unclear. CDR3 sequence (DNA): TGTGCCAGCAGTCCCGCCTTGACATTCGGCTACACCTTC. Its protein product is CASSPALTFGYTF.